This TCR beta chain was profiled in a study of CD8 T cells in ankylosing spondylitis. The CDR3 is 17 amino acids. The V gene's germline CDR1 is MDHEN and CDR2 SYDVKM. V lost 3 bases and J lost 2, with 17 bases in between. One entry per CDR3 protein, called by TCRdb with MiXCR from the 5' RACE reads. The table lists about 92,000 distinct CDR3 sequences, about 9% of them singletons. The table lists this clonotype with many counts. V usage is TRBV28 and J usage is TRBJ1-5, with D maybe TRBD1 (6 bases). The TCR sequence derives from a male donor with ankylosing spondylitis or in good health (not recorded which). The material sequenced was blood, either unsorted or a sorted T cell fraction (not recorded which). The CDR3 spells CASSFAFEGVGNQPQHF. CDR3 coding DNA: TGTGCCAGCAGTTTCGCATTTGAGGGGGTTGGCAATCAGCCCCAGCATTTT.